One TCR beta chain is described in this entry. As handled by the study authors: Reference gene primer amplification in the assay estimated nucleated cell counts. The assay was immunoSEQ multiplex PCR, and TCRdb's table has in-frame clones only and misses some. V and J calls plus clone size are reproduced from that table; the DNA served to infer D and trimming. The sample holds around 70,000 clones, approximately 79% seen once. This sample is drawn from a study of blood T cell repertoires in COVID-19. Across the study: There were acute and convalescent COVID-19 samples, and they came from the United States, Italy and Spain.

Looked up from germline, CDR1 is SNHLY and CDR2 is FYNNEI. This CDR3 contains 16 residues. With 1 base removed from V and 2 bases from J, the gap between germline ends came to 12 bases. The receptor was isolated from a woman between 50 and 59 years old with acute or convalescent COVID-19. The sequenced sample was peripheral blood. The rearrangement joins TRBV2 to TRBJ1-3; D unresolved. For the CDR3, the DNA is TGTGCCAGCAGTGAAGAGAGGCGGGCGGCTGGAAACACCATATATTTT. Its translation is CASSEERRAAGNTIYF.